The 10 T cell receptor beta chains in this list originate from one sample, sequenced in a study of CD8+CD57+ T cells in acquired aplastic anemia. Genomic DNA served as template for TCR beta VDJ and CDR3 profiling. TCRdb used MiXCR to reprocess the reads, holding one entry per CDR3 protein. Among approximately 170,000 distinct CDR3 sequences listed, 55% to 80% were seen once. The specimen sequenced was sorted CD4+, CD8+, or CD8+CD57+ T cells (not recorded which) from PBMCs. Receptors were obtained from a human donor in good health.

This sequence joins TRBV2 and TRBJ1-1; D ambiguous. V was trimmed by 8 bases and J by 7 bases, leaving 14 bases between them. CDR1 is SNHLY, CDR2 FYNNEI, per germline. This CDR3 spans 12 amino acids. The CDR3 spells CASVLSQNEAFF. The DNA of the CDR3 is TGTGCCAGCGTCCTCTCTCAGAATGAAGCTTTCTTT.

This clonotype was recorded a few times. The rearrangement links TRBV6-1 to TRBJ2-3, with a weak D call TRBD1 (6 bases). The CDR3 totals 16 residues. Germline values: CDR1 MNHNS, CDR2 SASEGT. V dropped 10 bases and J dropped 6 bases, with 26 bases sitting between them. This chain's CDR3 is CAISGDRSPSADTQYF. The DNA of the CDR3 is TGTGCCATCAGCGGAGACAGGAGCCCCTCTGCCGATACGCAGTATTTT.

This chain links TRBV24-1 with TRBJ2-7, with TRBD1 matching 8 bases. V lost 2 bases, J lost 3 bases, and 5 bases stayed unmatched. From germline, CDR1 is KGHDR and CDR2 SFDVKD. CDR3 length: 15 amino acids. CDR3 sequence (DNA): TGTGCCACCAGTGATTCGGGACAGGCGTACTACGAGCAGTACTTC. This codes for CATSDSGQAYYEQYF.

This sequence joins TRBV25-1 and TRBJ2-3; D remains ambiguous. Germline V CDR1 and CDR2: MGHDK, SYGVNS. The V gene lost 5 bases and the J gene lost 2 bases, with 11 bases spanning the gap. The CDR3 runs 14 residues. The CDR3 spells CASSYTSVTDTQYF. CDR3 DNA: TGTGCCAGCAGTTACACTTCAGTCACAGATACGCAGTATTTT. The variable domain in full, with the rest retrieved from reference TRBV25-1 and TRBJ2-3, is EADIYQTPRYLVIGTGKKITLECSQTMGHDKMYWYQQDPGMELHLIHYSYGVNSTEKGDLSSESTVSRIRTEHFPLTLESARPSHTSQYLCASSYTSVTDTQYFGPGTRLTVL.

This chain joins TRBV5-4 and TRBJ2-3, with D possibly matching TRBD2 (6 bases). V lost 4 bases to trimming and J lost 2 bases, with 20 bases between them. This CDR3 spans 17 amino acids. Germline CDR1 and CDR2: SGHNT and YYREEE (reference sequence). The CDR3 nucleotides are TGTGCCAGCAGCCGATCGGGGGTTGGCGGGAACACAGATACGCAGTATTTT. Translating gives CASSRSGVGGNTDTQYF. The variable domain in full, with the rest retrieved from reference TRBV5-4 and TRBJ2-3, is ETGVTQSPTHLIKTRGQQVTLRCSSQSGHNTVSWYQQALGQGPQFIFQYYREEENGRGNFPPRFSGLQFPNYSSELNVNALELDDSALYLCASSRSGVGGNTDTQYFGPGTRLTVL.

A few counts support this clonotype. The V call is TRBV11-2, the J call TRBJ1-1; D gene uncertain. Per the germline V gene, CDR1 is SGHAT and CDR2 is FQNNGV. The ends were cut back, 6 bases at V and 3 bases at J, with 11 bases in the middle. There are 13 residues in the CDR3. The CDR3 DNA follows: TGTGCCAGCAGTCCGGAAAGCTACACTGAAGCTTTCTTT. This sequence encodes CASSPESYTEAFF.

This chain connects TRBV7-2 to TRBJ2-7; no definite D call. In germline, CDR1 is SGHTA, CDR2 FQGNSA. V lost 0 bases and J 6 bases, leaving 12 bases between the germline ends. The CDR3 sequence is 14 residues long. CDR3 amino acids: CASSLALGRREQYF. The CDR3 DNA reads TGTGCCAGCAGCTTAGCGCTAGGCAGACGCGAGCAGTACTTC.

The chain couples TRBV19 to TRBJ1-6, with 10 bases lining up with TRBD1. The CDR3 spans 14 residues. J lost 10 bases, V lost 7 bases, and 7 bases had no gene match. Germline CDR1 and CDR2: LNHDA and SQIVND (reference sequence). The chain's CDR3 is CASTGTGVRSPLHF. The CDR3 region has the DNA TGTGCCAGTACCGGGACAGGGGTTCGGTCACCCCTCCACTTT.

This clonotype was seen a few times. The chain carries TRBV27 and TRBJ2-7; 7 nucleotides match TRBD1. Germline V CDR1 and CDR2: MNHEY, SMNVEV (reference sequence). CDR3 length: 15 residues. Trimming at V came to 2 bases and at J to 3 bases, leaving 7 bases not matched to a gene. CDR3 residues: CASSLVAGGIYEQYF. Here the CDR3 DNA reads TGTGCCAGCAGTTTAGTTGCAGGGGGAATCTACGAGCAGTACTTC.

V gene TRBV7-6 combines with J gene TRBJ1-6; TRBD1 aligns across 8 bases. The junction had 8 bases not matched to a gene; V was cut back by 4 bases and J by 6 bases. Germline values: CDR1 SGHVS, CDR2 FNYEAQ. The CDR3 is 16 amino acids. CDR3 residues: CASSSIPGQANSPLHF. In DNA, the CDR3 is TGTGCCAGCAGCTCTATACCGGGACAGGCTAATTCACCCCTCCACTTT.